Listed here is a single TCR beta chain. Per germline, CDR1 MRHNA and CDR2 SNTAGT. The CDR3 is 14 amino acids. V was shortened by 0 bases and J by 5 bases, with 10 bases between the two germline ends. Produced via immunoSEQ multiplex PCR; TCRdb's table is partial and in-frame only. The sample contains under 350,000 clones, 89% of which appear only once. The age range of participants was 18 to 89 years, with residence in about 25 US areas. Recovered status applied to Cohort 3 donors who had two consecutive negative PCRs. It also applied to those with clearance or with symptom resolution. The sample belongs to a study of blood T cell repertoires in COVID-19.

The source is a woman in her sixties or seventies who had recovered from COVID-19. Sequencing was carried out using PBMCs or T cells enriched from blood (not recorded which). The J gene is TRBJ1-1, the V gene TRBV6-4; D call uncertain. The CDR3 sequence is CASSDSFMRTEAFF. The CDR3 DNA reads TGTGCCAGCAGTGACTCTTTTATGAGAACTGAAGCTTTCTTT.